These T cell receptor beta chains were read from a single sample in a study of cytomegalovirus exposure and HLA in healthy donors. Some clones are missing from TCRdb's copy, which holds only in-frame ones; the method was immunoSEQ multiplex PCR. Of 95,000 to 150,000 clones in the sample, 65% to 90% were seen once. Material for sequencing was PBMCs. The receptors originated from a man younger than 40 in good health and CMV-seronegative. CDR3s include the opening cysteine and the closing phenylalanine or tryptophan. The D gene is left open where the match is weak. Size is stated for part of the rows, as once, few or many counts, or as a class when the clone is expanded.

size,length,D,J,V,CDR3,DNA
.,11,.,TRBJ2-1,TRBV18,CASSPQNEQFF,TGTGCCAGCTCACCTCAAAATGAGCAGTTCTTC
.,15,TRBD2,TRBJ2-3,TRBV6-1,CASSERAGGADTQYF,TGTGCCAGCAGTGAACGGGCGGGGGGGGCAGATACGCAGTATTTT
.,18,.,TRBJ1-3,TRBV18,CASSPATTPISSGNTIYF,TGTGCCAGCTCACCTGCTACGACACCAATTTCCTCTGGAAACACCATATATTTT
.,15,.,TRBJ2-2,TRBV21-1,CASSKPNSNTGELFF,TGTGCCAGCAGCAAACCTAACTCAAACACCGGGGAGCTGTTTTTT
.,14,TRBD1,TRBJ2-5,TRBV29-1,CSVVNRGIQETQYF,TGCAGCGTTGTGAACAGGGGAATCCAAGAGACCCAGTACTTC
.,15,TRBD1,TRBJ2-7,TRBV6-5,CASRDRGRSSYEQYF,TGTGCCAGCAGAGACAGGGGCCGGAGCTCCTACGAGCAGTACTTC
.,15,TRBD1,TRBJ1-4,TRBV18,CASSPRGTESEKLFF,TGTGCCAGCTCACCCAGGGGGACGGAGAGTGAAAAACTGTTTTTT
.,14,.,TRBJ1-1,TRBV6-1,CASGPGGFRAEAFF,TGTGCCAGCGGACCCGGGGGTTTCCGGGCAGAAGCTTTCTTT
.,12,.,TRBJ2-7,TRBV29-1,CSVLELAYEQYF,TGCAGCGTCCTAGAGTTAGCCTACGAGCAGTACTTC
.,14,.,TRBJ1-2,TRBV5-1,CASSLEDGGNGYTF,TGCGCCAGCAGCTTGGAGGATGGGGGGAACGGCTACACCTTC
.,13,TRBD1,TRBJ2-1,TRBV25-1,CASQGASYNEQFF,TGTGCCAGTCAGGGGGCAAGTTACAATGAGCAGTTCTTC
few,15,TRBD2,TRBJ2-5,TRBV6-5,CASSYSGGVAETQYF,TGTGCCAGCAGTTACTCCGGGGGGGTGGCAGAGACCCAGTACTTC
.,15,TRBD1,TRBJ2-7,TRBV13,CASSFDGQGLNEQYF,TGTGCCAGCAGCTTTGACGGACAGGGGTTGAACGAGCAGTACTTC
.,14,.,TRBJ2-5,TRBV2,CASTWTELGETQYF,TGTGCCAGCACTTGGACTGAGTTGGGGGAGACCCAGTACTTC
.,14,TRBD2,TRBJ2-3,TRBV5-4,CASSLGVSGGPQYF,TGTGCCAGCAGCCTCGGGGTTAGCGGGGGGCCGCAGTATTTT
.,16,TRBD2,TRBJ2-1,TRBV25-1,CASTGTSGGKNNEQFF,TGTGCCAGCACCGGGACTAGCGGGGGGAAAAACAATGAGCAGTTCTTC
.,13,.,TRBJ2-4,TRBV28,CASSQGSKNIQYF,TGTGCCAGCAGCCAGGGGTCCAAAAACATTCAGTACTTC
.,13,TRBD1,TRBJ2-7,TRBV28,CASSSQGAGEQYF,TGTGCCAGCAGTTCTCAGGGGGCTGGGGAGCAGTACTTC
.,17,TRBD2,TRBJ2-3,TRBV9,CASSETPGLESGDTQYF,TGTGCCAGCAGCGAGACGCCGGGACTAGAAAGTGGAGATACGCAGTATTTT
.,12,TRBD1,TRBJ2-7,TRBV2,CASGQGAGEQYF,TGTGCCTCTGGACAGGGGGCGGGCGAGCAGTACTTC
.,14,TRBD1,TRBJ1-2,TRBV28,CASSLSTGSYGYTF,TGTGCCAGCAGTCTCTCGACAGGGTCCTATGGCTACACCTTC
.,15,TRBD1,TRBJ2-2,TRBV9,CASSPRQGGAGELFF,TGTGCCAGCAGCCCCCGACAGGGGGGTGCCGGGGAGCTGTTTTTT
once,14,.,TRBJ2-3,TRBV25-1,CASRVSGGTDTQYF,TGTGCCAGCAGGGTCTCCGGGGGCACAGATACGCAGTATTTT
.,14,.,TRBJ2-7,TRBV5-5,CASSLGPVTYEQYF,TGTGCCAGCAGCCTGGGCCCAGTAACCTACGAGCAGTACTTC
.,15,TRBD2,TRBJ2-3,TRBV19,CASSGSGGHTDTQYF,TGTGCCAGTAGTGGTTCGGGGGGTCACACAGATACGCAGTATTTT
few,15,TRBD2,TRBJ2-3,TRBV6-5,CASSGLAGGTDTQYF,TGTGCCAGCAGTGGACTAGCGGGGGGCACAGATACGCAGTATTTT
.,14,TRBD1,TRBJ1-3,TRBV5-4,CASSLDRGANTIYF,TGTGCCAGCAGCCTGGACAGGGGTGCGAACACCATATATTTT
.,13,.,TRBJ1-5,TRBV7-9,CASSPDRNQPQHF,TGTGCCAGCAGCCCCGACAGAAATCAGCCCCAGCATTTT
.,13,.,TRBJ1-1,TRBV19,CASSFVWNTEAFF,TGTGCCAGTAGTTTTGTATGGAACACTGAAGCTTTCTTT
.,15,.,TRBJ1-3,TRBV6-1,CASRGGKSSGNTIYF,TGTGCCAGCCGAGGGGGTAAATCCTCTGGAAACACCATATATTTT
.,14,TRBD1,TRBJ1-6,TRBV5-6,CASSQGQYDSPLHF,TGTGCCAGCAGCCAGGGACAGTACGATTCACCCCTCCACTTT
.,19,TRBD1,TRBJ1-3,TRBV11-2,CASSLVLTGGLSSGNTIYF,TGTGCCAGCAGCTTAGTACTGACAGGGGGTTTGAGCTCTGGAAACACCATATATTTT
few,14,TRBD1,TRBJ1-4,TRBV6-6,CASSAGTANEKLFF,TGTGCCAGCAGCGCCGGGACAGCGAATGAAAAACTGTTTTTT
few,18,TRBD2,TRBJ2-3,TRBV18,CASSPSGLAGVSTDTQYF,TGTGCCAGCTCCCCTTCGGGACTAGCGGGGGTTTCCACAGATACGCAGTATTTT
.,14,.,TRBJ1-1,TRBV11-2,CASSLAFPVGEAFF,TGTGCCAGCAGCTTAGCGTTCCCGGTTGGTGAAGCTTTCTTT
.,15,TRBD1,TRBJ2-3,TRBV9,CVSSVGTGGTDTQYF,TGTGTCAGCAGCGTAGGGACAGGTGGCACAGATACGCAGTATTTT
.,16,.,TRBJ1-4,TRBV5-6,CASSFRQLATNEKLFF,TGTGCCAGCAGCTTCCGACAGCTGGCAACTAATGAAAAACTGTTTTTT
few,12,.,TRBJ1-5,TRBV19,CASSNRGQPQHF,TGTGCCAGTAGTAATAGGGGGCAGCCCCAGCATTTT
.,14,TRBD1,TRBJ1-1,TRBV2,CASSRHTGQVGAFF,TGTGCCAGCAGCCGACACACAGGACAGGTTGGAGCTTTCTTT
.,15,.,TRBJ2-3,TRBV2,CASSDENANTDTQYF,TGTGCCAGCAGTGATGAGAACGCAAACACAGATACGCAGTATTTT
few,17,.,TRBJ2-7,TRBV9,CASSPSGRPPLSYEQYF,TGTGCCAGCAGTCCATCAGGGCGCCCACCCCTCTCCTACGAGCAGTACTTC
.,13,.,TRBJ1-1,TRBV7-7,CASSLHTNTEAFF,TGTGCCAGCAGCTTACACACGAACACTGAAGCTTTCTTT
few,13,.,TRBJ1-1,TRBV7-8,CASSLVGSTEAFF,TGTGCCAGCAGCTTAGTTGGGAGTACTGAAGCTTTCTTT
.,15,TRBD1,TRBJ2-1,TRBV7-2,CASSLAQGTYNEQFF,TGTGCCAGCAGCTTAGCACAGGGGACGTACAATGAGCAGTTCTTC
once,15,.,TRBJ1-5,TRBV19,CASSIDQQENQPQHF,TGTGCCAGTAGTATAGATCAACAGGAAAATCAGCCCCAGCATTTT
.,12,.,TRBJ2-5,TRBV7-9,CASSSLPETQYF,TGTGCCAGCAGCTCTCTTCCCGAGACCCAGTACTTC
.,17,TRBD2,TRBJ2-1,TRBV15,CATSRGGAAGGRNEQFF,TGTGCCACCAGCAGAGGGGGGGCGGCGGGGGGGCGGAATGAGCAGTTCTTC
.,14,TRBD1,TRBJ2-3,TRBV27,CASSTTGALDTQYF,TGTGCCAGCAGTACAACAGGGGCCTTAGATACGCAGTATTTT
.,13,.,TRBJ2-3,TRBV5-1,CASSMGGPDTQYF,TGCGCCAGCAGCATGGGTGGCCCAGATACGCAGTATTTT
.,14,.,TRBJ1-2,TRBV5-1,CASSLQDSGYGYTF,TGCGCCAGCAGCTTGCAGGACAGCGGATATGGCTACACCTTC
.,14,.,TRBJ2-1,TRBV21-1,CASSTGQRYNEQFF,TGTGCCAGCAGCACGGGACAGCGGTACAATGAGCAGTTCTTC
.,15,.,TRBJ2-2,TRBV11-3,CASSPQLGGTGELFF,TGTGCCAGCAGCCCGCAACTCGGGGGCACCGGGGAGCTGTTTTTT
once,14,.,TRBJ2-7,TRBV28,CASSFPRGPYEQYF,TGTGCCAGCAGTTTCCCTCGGGGTCCTTACGAGCAGTACTTC
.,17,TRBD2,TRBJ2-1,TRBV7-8,CASSLGTRGKFYNEQFF,TGTGCCAGCAGCTTAGGGACGCGGGGGAAGTTTTACAATGAGCAGTTCTTC
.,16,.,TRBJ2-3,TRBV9,CASSVAPLAPVDTQYF,TGTGCCAGCAGCGTAGCTCCCCTAGCCCCGGTGGATACGCAGTATTTT
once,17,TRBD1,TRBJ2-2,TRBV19,CASTPPVGQGVDGELFF,TGTGCCAGTACCCCTCCGGTCGGGCAGGGGGTCGACGGGGAGCTGTTTTTT
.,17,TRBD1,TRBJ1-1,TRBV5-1,CASSFGTGSRVSTEAFF,TGCGCCAGCAGCTTTGGGACAGGGTCTAGGGTCAGCACTGAAGCTTTCTTT
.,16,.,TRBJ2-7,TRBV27,CASSSPPGLGRDEQYF,TGTGCCAGCAGTTCCCCCCCGGGACTGGGGCGGGACGAGCAGTACTTC
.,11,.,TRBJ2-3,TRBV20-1,CSAPTFDTQYF,TGCAGTGCCCCTACTTTCGATACGCAGTATTTT
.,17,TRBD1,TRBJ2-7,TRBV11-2,CASSSRGKGQGPYEQYF,TGTGCCAGCAGCTCCCGGGGAAAGGGACAGGGGCCCTACGAGCAGTACTTC